The 10 T cell receptor beta chains given below trace back to one sample, sequenced in a study of radiotherapy plus CTLA-4 blockade in lung cancer. The table came from immunoSEQ multiplex PCR; TCRdb's copy has only in-frame clones and leaves some out. The sample yields about 48,000 clones, 75% to 90% seen once. This sample comprised peripheral blood, obtained from a patient treated with radiotherapy plus ipilimumab. The receptors originated from a human donor with non-small cell lung cancer that progressed on radiotherapy plus ipilimumab. Some clones in this sample may be carry-over from other donors' samples.

The count of this clone is one. This chain uses TRBV7-2 with TRBJ2-2; D gene unclear. Trimming shortened V by 1 base and J by 1 base, and 7 bases separated the two germline ends. CDR1 SGHTA and CDR2 FQGNSA come from the germline V gene. This CDR3 has 15 amino acids. The CDR3 sequence: CASSLVLVNTGELFF. In nucleotides, the CDR3 is TGTGCCAGCAGCTTAGTGCTAGTGAACACCGGGGAGCTGTTTTTT.

This clone was recorded once. V is TRBV30 and J is TRBJ2-7; 8 positions match TRBD2. Germline assignment: CDR1 GTSNPN and CDR2 SVGIG (reference sequence). The length of the CDR3 is 14 residues. V was clipped by 4 bases and J by 2 bases; unmatched bases: 7. Here the CDR3 reads CAWNSGRGTYEQYF. CDR3 nucleotides: TGTGCCTGGAATTCCGGGAGGGGAACCTACGAGCAGTACTTC.

The V gene is TRBV18, the J gene TRBJ1-2, with D perhaps matching TRBD1 (5 bases). The CDR3 is 16 residues long. V lost 5 bases and J 2 bases, leaving 18 bases between the germline ends. CDR1 and CDR2 from the germline V gene are KGHSH and LQKENI. The CDR3 DNA is TGTGCCAGCTCAGGGGCAGGGCTCTATCTCAACTATGGCTACACCTTC. Encoded protein: CASSGAGLYLNYGYTF.

V and J are TRBV5-4 and TRBJ2-3; a possible D gene is TRBD1 (6 bases). Trimming shortened V by 1 base and J by 4 bases, and 10 bases separated the two germline ends. Looked up from germline, CDR1 is SGHNT and CDR2 is YYREEE (reference sequence). The CDR3 is 14 amino acids. CDR3 DNA sequence: TGTGCCAGCAGCTTGCCAGGGGTATCAGATACGCAGTATTTT. The encoded protein is CASSLPGVSDTQYF. The full variable domain, with the rest looked up from reference TRBV5-4 and TRBJ2-3, is ETGVTQSPTHLIKTRGQQVTLRCSSQSGHNTVSWYQQALGQGPQFIFQYYREEENGRGNFPPRFSGLQFPNYSSELNVNALELDDSALYLCASSLPGVSDTQYFGPGTRLTVL.

This chain uses TRBV6-5 with TRBJ2-3; tentative D call: TRBD1 (5 bases). CDR3 length: 14 amino acids. V lost 7 bases and J 6 bases, leaving 17 bases between the germline ends. Germline V lookup: CDR1 MNHEY, CDR2 SVGAGI. CDR3 amino acids: CASTYQVGHDTQYF. CDR3 nucleotide sequence: TGTGCCAGCACCTACCAGGTGGGGCATGATACGCAGTATTTT.

J is TRBJ2-5 and V is TRBV11-1; possible D gene TRBD2, 6 bases. CDR1 SGHAT and CDR2 FQDESV come from the germline V gene (reference sequence). Trimming removed 4 bases at V and 6 bases at J, with 12 bases between. This CDR3 region has 13 residues. The CDR3 reads CASSSTSRQTQYF. CDR3 in DNA: TGTGCCAGCAGCTCGACTAGTCGCCAGACCCAGTACTTC. Together with reference TRBV11-1 and TRBJ2-5, the CDR3 gives the full variable domain: EAEVAQSPRYKITEKSQAVAFWCDPISGHATLYWYRQILGQGPELLVQFQDESVVDDSQLPKDRFSAERLKGVDSTLKIQPAELGDSAMYLCASSSTSRQTQYFGPGTRLLVL.

This CDR3 is CASSDTNTGELFF. CDR3 in DNA: TGTGCCAGCAGTGACACAAACACCGGGGAGCTGTTTTTT. The chain recombines TRBV6-4 with TRBJ2-2; D is unresolved. The germline V gene encodes CDR1 MRHNA and CDR2 SNTAGT. This CDR3 has 13 residues. The V gene lost 2 bases and the J gene lost 2 bases, with 3 bases spanning the gap.

The chain recombines TRBV5-1 with TRBJ1-5, with D possibly being TRBD1 (5 bases). Germline loops: CDR1 SGHRS, CDR2 YFSETQ. This CDR3 is built from 14 residues. Trimming shortened V by 0 bases and J by 4 bases, and 8 bases separated the two germline ends. CDR3 DNA sequence: TGCGCCAGCAGCTTGGGTGGGGGGAATCAGCCCCAGCATTTT. Amino acids: CASSLGGGNQPQHF.

In DNA form, the CDR3 reads TGTGCCAGCTCACCAATAAACACCGGGGAGCTGTTTTTT. It specifies CASSPINTGELFF. This chain connects TRBV18 to TRBJ2-2, with D unclear. The germline gives CDR1 KGHSH, CDR2 LQKENI. CDR3 length: 13 residues. The V gene lost 2 bases and the J gene lost 2 bases, with 3 bases spanning the gap. The complete variable domain, with remaining parts taken from reference TRBV18 and TRBJ2-2, reads NAGVMQNPRHLVRRRGQEARLRCSPMKGHSHVYWYRQLPEEGLKFMVYLQKENIIDESGMPKERFSAEFPKEGPSILRIQQVVRGDSAAYFCASSPINTGELFFGEGSRLTVL.

The chain combines TRBV7-3 with TRBJ1-6; D is ambiguous. The CDR3 contains 14 residues. V was shortened by 0 bases and J by 9 bases, with 9 bases between the two germline ends. The V gene's germline CDR1 is SGHTA and CDR2 FQGTGA. The CDR3 nucleotides read TGTGCCAGCAGCTTAACCAAAGGGAGTTCACCCCTCCACTTT. It translates to CASSLTKGSSPLHF.